Listed below are T cell receptor beta chains from one sample, sequenced in a study of blood T cells in healthy people across ages. A single record per CDR3 protein comes from TCRdb applying MiXCR to the 5' RACE reads. The data hold hundreds of thousands of distinct CDR3 sequences, with around 68% observed a single time. The sequenced material came from blood. The receptors stem from a man under 40 in good health. CDR3s include the opening cysteine and the closing phenylalanine or tryptophan. The D gene is left open where the match is weak. Expanded clones are given a class, and other clones once, few, many or no size at all.

abundance	v_gene	d_gene	j_gene	CDR3aa	CDR3nt
-	TRBV20-1	-	TRBJ2-7	CSASNKGFYEQYF	TGCAGTGCTAGTAACAAGGGGTTCTACGAGCAGTACTTC
-	TRBV27	TRBD2	TRBJ2-5	CASSLLAGGILGTQYF	TGTGCCAGCAGTTTACTAGCGGGAGGTATACTTGGCACCCAGTACTTC
few	TRBV6-5	-	TRBJ2-1	CASSYAGQYNEQFF	TGTGCCAGCAGTTACGCGGGACAGTACAATGAGCAGTTCTTC
few	TRBV7-2	TRBD1	TRBJ2-5	CASSLDRVETQYF	TGTGCCAGCAGTTTAGACAGGGTAGAGACCCAGTACTTC
few	TRBV29-1	TRBD2	TRBJ2-7	CSVLAGAPYEQYF	TGCAGCGTCCTAGCGGGGGCCCCCTACGAGCAGTACTTC
-	TRBV27	-	TRBJ1-5	CASRWLTNKLLNQPQHF	TGTGCCAGCAGATGGCTAACCAATAAACTGCTAAATCAGCCCCAGCATTTT
-	TRBV28	-	TRBJ2-2	CASSPGGGRTGELFF	TGTGCCAGCAGCCCCGGTGGGGGGCGGACCGGGGAGCTGTTTTTT
-	TRBV6-2/TRBV6-3	-	TRBJ1-1	CASSHPYGTYEAFF	TGTGCCAGCAGTCACCCTTATGGGACCTATGAAGCTTTCTTT
-	TRBV11-2	TRBD2	TRBJ2-5	CASSLTSGERTQYF	TGTGCCAGCAGCTTAACAAGCGGGGAAAGGACCCAGTACTTC
once	TRBV4-3	TRBD1	TRBJ2-3	CASSQEGTGADTQYF	TGCGCCAGCAGCCAAGAGGGGACAGGGGCTGATACGCAGTATTTT
-	TRBV6-2/TRBV6-3	TRBD1	TRBJ2-4	CASRPGTGASTKNIQYF	TGTGCCAGCAGACCCGGCACAGGGGCGTCCACTAAAAACATTCAGTACTTC
many	TRBV7-3	-	TRBJ2-7	CASSEGGQVSYEQYF	TGTGCCAGCAGCGAGGGAGGACAGGTATCCTACGAGCAGTACTTC